This T cell receptor beta chain appears in the sequencing data of a study of cytomegalovirus exposure and HLA in healthy donors. Study findings and constraints: TCR sequences were mostly rare, though some public TCRs occurred in many donors. The authors judged a highly shared variant cluster likely a sequencing artifact.

This PCR relied on a set of 60 Vbeta primers and 13 Jbeta primers. Libraries were prepared by immunoSEQ multiplex PCR; TCRdb keeps only in-frame clonotypes and omits some of them. The sample records about 160,000 clones, over 75% being singletons. A word on this clone: Its antigen remains unidentified.

Looked up from germline, CDR1 is SGHTA and CDR2 is FQGNSA. CDR3 length: 16 residues. The V and J ends lost 1 base and 0 bases respectively, with 10 bases between them. Sequencing was carried out using PBMCs. The V gene is TRBV7-2, the J gene TRBJ1-5, with D unclear. The clonotype comes from a woman aged 45-60 years in good health and CMV-seropositive. Here the CDR3 reads CASSLGGPNSNQPQHF. The CDR3 coding sequence is TGTGCCAGCAGCTTAGGAGGCCCGAATAGCAATCAGCCCCAGCATTTT. The complete variable domain, with remaining parts taken from reference TRBV7-2 and TRBJ1-5, reads GAGVSQSPSNKVTEKGKDVELRCDPISGHTALYWYRQSLGQGLEFLIYFQGNSAPDKSGLPSDRFSAERTGGSVSTLTIQRTQQEDSAVYLCASSLGGPNSNQPQHFGDGTRLSIL.